These 21 T cell receptor beta chains share one sample of origin, sequenced in a study of blood T cell repertoires in COVID-19 (dated by TCRdb to 2018 to 2021). The protocol used for the library was the immunoSEQ multiplex PCR assay. TCRdb took this table from immuneACCESS and kept in-frame rearrangements with V and J called. Such tables lack part of the clones; where checked against another copy, unresolved V genes explain under half of the gap, and the rest is unexplained. For this sample the table gives about 480,000 clones, of which 88% were detected only once. About 1.7% of the sample comes from the top ten. The sample was PBMCs or T cells enriched from blood (not recorded which). The source of these receptors is a woman aged 40 to 49 who had recovered from COVID-19.

The rearrangement joins TRBV10-3 to TRBJ1-5; D is ambiguous. This CDR3 spans 14 amino acids. CDR1 ENHRY and CDR2 SYGVKD come from the germline V gene. Trimming pared 2 bases from V and 4 bases from J, leaving 9 bases between. This chain's CDR3 is CAISEGRVNQPQHF. The CDR3 nucleotides read TGTGCCATCAGTGAGGGGCGGGTAAATCAGCCCCAGCATTTT.

The CDR3 DNA reads TGTGCCAGCAGCCACCTTTTGGCGGGAGGGCCGAGCGAGCAGTACTTC. This sequence encodes CASSHLLAGGPSEQYF. This chain uses TRBV27 with TRBJ2-7; 9 nucleotides match TRBD2. V was clipped by 6 bases and J by 6 bases; unmatched bases: 15. The CDR3 totals 16 residues. Germline V CDR1 and CDR2: MNHEY, SMNVEV (reference sequence).

There are a few counts of this clone. The chain links TRBV11-2 to TRBJ2-2, with D tentatively TRBD1 (6 bases). Between the trimmed V and J ends, which lost 4 bases and 3 bases, there was a span of 21 bases. The germline V gene encodes CDR1 SGHAT and CDR2 FQNNGV. The CDR3 is 18 amino acids. In DNA form, the CDR3 reads TGTGCCAGCAGCTGGAGCGGCTTCTTGGGGGCGGACACCGGGGAGCTGTTTTTT. Translating gives CASSWSGFLGADTGELFF.

The rearrangement uses TRBV10-2 and TRBJ2-7, with 7 bases fitting TRBD1. CDR1 is WSHSY and CDR2 is SAAADI in the germline V gene. The CDR3 consists of 17 residues. V was clipped by 0 bases and J by 2 bases; unmatched bases: 10. CDR3: CASSESRLQGSTYEQYF. CDR3 bases: TGCGCCAGCAGTGAGTCAAGGTTACAGGGGTCCACCTACGAGCAGTACTTC.

This clone showed up just a few times. The gene calls are TRBV10-3 and TRBJ1-5; D uncertain. The germline V gene has CDR1 ENHRY and CDR2 SYGVKD. The CDR3 contains 15 residues. Between the trimmed V and J ends, which lost 3 bases and 1 base, there was a span of 10 bases. The CDR3 coding sequence is TGTGCCATCAGTGACGTGACATGGAGCAATCAGCCCCAGCATTTT. Amino acids: CAISDVTWSNQPQHF.

The rearrangement uses TRBV29-1 and TRBJ2-2; TRBD1 matches at 7 bases. There are 14 residues in the CDR3. Per germline, CDR1 SQVTM and CDR2 ANQGSEA. With V trimmed by 4 bases and J by 2 bases, 4 bases remained unmatched. Here the CDR3 reads CSVGTGFNTGELFF. The CDR3 DNA sequence: TGCAGCGTTGGGACAGGCTTTAACACCGGGGAGCTGTTTTTT.

The chain is built from TRBV15 and TRBJ1-3; D is unclear. The CDR3 has 15 residues. Per the germline V gene, CDR1 is LNHNV and CDR2 is YYDKDF (reference sequence). V was shortened by 1 base and J by 2 bases, with 9 bases between the two germline ends. CDR3 residues: CATSRGQSTGNTIYF. The CDR3 nucleotides are TGTGCCACCAGCAGAGGTCAGTCGACTGGAAACACCATATATTTT.

V usage is TRBV27 and J usage is TRBJ1-2, with D hard to call. Trimming stripped 4 bases from V and 2 bases from J, with 8 bases between. Germline CDR1 MNHEY, CDR2 SMNVEV (reference sequence). The CDR3 has 13 residues. The CDR3 sequence is CASSSHPNYGYTF. In DNA form, the CDR3 reads TGTGCCAGCAGTTCACACCCCAACTATGGCTACACCTTC.

V and J are TRBV5-4 and TRBJ2-1; the match to TRBD2 covers 8 bases. The CDR3 covers 15 residues. Germline assignment: CDR1 SGHNT and CDR2 YYREEE (reference sequence). J was trimmed by 3 bases and V by 0 bases; bases with no gene match: 2. CDR3 loop: CASSLGGRNYNEQFF. The DNA of the CDR3 is TGTGCCAGCAGCTTGGGCGGGAGGAACTACAATGAGCAGTTCTTC. Combining the CDR3 with reference TRBV5-4 and TRBJ2-1 gives the whole variable domain ETGVTQSPTHLIKTRGQQVTLRCSSQSGHNTVSWYQQALGQGPQFIFQYYREEENGRGNFPPRFSGLQFPNYSSELNVNALELDDSALYLCASSLGGRNYNEQFFGPGTRLTVL.

The chain is built from TRBV29-1 and TRBJ2-7; 11 bases are a match to TRBD1. The V segment lost 4 bases and the J segment 3 bases; nucleotides outside the gene matches: 2. This CDR3 has 13 amino acids. Germline V CDR1 and CDR2: SQVTM, ANQGSEA. The CDR3 is CSVGTGGFYEQYF. As DNA, the CDR3 is TGCAGCGTTGGGACAGGGGGCTTCTACGAGCAGTACTTC.

V is TRBV6-6 and J is TRBJ2-1, with 12 nucleotides matching TRBD2. Trimming at V came to 5 bases and at J to 8 bases, leaving 13 bases not matched to a gene. The CDR3 has 17 residues. From germline, CDR1 is MNHNY and CDR2 SVGAGI (reference sequence). The CDR3: CASSPARTSGTGDEQFF. The DNA of the CDR3 is TGTGCCAGCAGTCCCGCCAGGACTAGCGGGACCGGCGATGAGCAGTTCTTC.

This chain connects TRBV13 to TRBJ2-7, with a tentative D call TRBD2 (5 bases). Trimming removed 3 bases at V and 5 bases at J, with 14 bases between. CDR3 length: 14 amino acids. The V gene's germline CDR1 is PRHDT and CDR2 FYEKMQ (reference sequence). The DNA for the CDR3 is TGTGCCAGCAGCTTCGGGGTGGTATTGGACGAGCAGTACTTC. It specifies CASSFGVVLDEQYF.

The CDR3 bases are TGTGCCATCGCTGACAGGAACTCCTACAATGAGCAGTTCTTC. This encodes CAIADRNSYNEQFF. The V gene is TRBV27, the J gene TRBJ2-1; the D gene is possibly TRBD1 (6 bases). The CDR3 is 14 residues long. The germline CDR1 and CDR2 sequences are MNHEY and SMNVEV (reference sequence). Trimming took 10 bases from V and 0 from J, leaving 13 bases between them.

In DNA form, the CDR3 reads TGTGCCAGCAGCGTTCAGGGGTGGGGCGAGCAGTACTTC. It yields the protein CASSVQGWGEQYF. The chain carries TRBV9 and TRBJ2-7, with D perhaps matching TRBD1 (6 bases). V was clipped by 2 bases and J by 6 bases, with 12 bases between them. Germline V gene lookup returns CDR1 SGDLS and CDR2 YYNGEE. The CDR3 runs 13 residues.

The chain employs TRBV19 and TRBJ1-1, with D uncertain. Germline loops: CDR1 LNHDA, CDR2 SQIVND (reference sequence). V lost 6 bases and J 2 bases, leaving 7 bases between the germline ends. The CDR3 runs 12 residues. The DNA for the CDR3 is TGTGCCAGTAGCTATCAAAACACTGAAGCTTTCTTT. Its protein is CASSYQNTEAFF.

The V gene is TRBV10-3, the J gene TRBJ1-2; D might be TRBD1 (5 bases). Germline CDR1 and CDR2: ENHRY and SYGVKD. Trimming stripped 10 bases from V and 4 bases from J, with 22 bases between. This CDR3 spans 15 amino acids. The CDR3 DNA reads as TGTGCCACCGAAACGGGGGGAGGTATTAGCTATGGCTACACCTTC. It codes for CATETGGGISYGYTF.

This sequence joins TRBV15 and TRBJ1-2, with D possibly being TRBD1 (6 bases). CDR1 is LNHNV and CDR2 is YYDKDF in the germline V gene (reference sequence). V dropped 3 bases and J dropped 13 bases, with 18 bases sitting between them. The CDR3 is 13 amino acids. As DNA, the CDR3 is TGTGCCACCAGCAGGAACGCAGGGGACCAAGGCACCTTC. Translated, it gives CATSRNAGDQGTF.

The gene calls are TRBV3-1 (or the pseudogene TRBV3-2) and TRBJ2-2, with D possibly matching TRBD2 (6 bases). V lost 0 bases to trimming and J lost 3 bases, with 11 bases between them. The CDR3 covers 16 residues. Germline V gene sequence: CDR1 LGHDT, CDR2 YNNKEL (reference sequence). CDR3 nucleotides: TGTGCCAGCAGCCAAGAGCTAGCGACTTACACCGGGGAGCTGTTTTTT. Its protein is CASSQELATYTGELFF.

The J gene is TRBJ2-5, the V gene TRBV19; D is perhaps TRBD2 (6 bases). Per the germline V gene, CDR1 is LNHDA and CDR2 is SQIVND (reference sequence). V shed 4 bases and J shed 0 bases, with 9 bases lying between them. This CDR3 spans 14 amino acids. DNA for the CDR3: TGTGCCAGTAGTAGTGGGGGGAACCAAGAGACCCAGTACTTC. Translating it yields CASSSGGNQETQYF.

This clone was seen a single time. The CDR3 sequence: CASSPSPSVGNTIYF. Here the CDR3 DNA reads TGTGCCAGCAGCCCCTCGCCGAGCGTAGGAAACACCATATATTTT. The V call is TRBV3-1 (or the pseudogene TRBV3-2), the J call TRBJ1-3, with unresolved D. Trimming left V 4 bases short and J 4 bases short, with 14 bases between. This CDR3 has 15 amino acids. Germline V CDR1 and CDR2: LGHDT, YNNKEL (reference sequence).

This chain connects TRBV11-3 to TRBJ2-1; 11 bases agree with TRBD2. Germline lookup yields CDR1 SGHNT and CDR2 YENEEA. CDR3 length equals 13 residues. The J segment lost 12 bases and the V segment lost 5 bases, leaving 6 bases of the junction unmatched. CDR3 amino acids: CASSILLAGGQFF. The CDR3, as DNA: TGTGCCAGCAGCATCCTTCTAGCGGGAGGGCAGTTCTTC.